This record looks at one T cell receptor (beta chain) sequence and its context. The read ends 3 residues early relative to the CDR3; the germline J gene fills the gap. This entry comes from a study of T cells in women clearing cervical HPV infection. V dropped 2 bases and J dropped 5 bases, with 13 bases sitting between them. CDR3 length equals 16 residues. Germline CDR1 ENHRY, CDR2 SYGVKD. The method was immunoSEQ multiplex PCR; TCRdb's version includes in-frame clones alone and lacks a portion of them. The sample holds more than 20,000 clones. The chain recombines TRBV10-3 with TRBJ1-6; possibly TRBD1 for D (5 bases). The receptor was isolated from a woman aged 18 to 69 with a cervical HPV16 infection that either progressed to CIN3+ or cleared (not recorded which). Sequenced input: blood buffy coat. The CDR3 here is CAISEPGTENNSPLHF. CDR3 bases read: TGTGCCATCAGTGAGCCGGGGACTGAGAATAATTCACCC.